What follows are 30 T cell receptor beta chains derived from one specimen sequenced in a study of CD8 T cells in Susac syndrome (dated by TCRdb to the late 2010s). Libraries were built with the immunoSEQ multiplex PCR assay. RNA was extracted with the RNeasy kit and about 0.5 to 1 ug was reverse transcribed using random hexamers. The raw public data were reprocessed by TCRdb itself: fastp quality trimming at Q25, MiXCR clonotype calling, in-frame beta chains only. Each CDR3 protein gets just one entry, which takes the most common genes and DNA from the rows behind it. This sample comprises under 95,000 distinct CDR3 sequences, roughly 94% of them detected only once. The ten largest clones capture roughly 0.31% of the sample. The sequencing sample was made of CD4+ T cells from PBMCs. These receptors were taken from a human donor with Susac syndrome.

This chain connects TRBV3-1 to TRBJ2-5, with D possibly matching TRBD1 (7 bases). The V and J ends lost 3 bases and 7 bases respectively, with 18 bases between them. Per the germline V gene, CDR1 is LGHDT and CDR2 is YNNKEL (reference sequence). The CDR3 has 15 residues. This CDR3 reads CASSQGPDRRGTQYF. In DNA, the CDR3 is TGTGCCAGCAGCCAGGGCCCGGACAGGAGGGGGACCCAGTACTTC.

The chain links TRBV12-3 or TRBV12-4 to TRBJ2-3, with D unclear. The CDR3 loop spans 11 amino acids. Trimming took 3 bases from V and 4 from J, leaving 2 bases between them. CDR3 DNA: TGTGCCAGCAGTTTCGCAGATACGCAGTATTTT. Translation gives CASSFADTQYF.

The chain couples TRBV30 to TRBJ1-2; D not resolved. Germline CDR1 reads GTSNPN; CDR2 reads SVGIG (reference sequence). The CDR3 is 16 residues long. V was shortened by 2 bases and J by 2 bases, with 18 bases between the two germline ends. Here the CDR3 reads CAWSPPGSSRNYGYTF. The CDR3 DNA follows: TGTGCCTGGAGTCCTCCCGGCAGCAGTCGGAACTATGGCTACACCTTC.

The sample holds one count of this clonotype. This chain joins TRBV6-4 and TRBJ2-3; D is unclear. Trimming removed 0 bases at V and 5 bases at J, with 3 bases between. This CDR3 has 12 amino acids. Per germline, CDR1 MRHNA and CDR2 SNTAGT. CDR3 sequence reads: CASSDSKDTQYF. Written as DNA, the CDR3 is TGTGCCAGCAGTGACTCGAAAGATACGCAGTATTTT.

The V call is TRBV18, the J call TRBJ1-1, with D possibly TRBD1 on 6 matching bases. The CDR3 runs 16 residues. V lost 3 bases and J lost 1, with 15 bases in between. Germline CDR1 is KGHSH and CDR2 is LQKENI. The CDR3 DNA follows: TGTGCCAGCTCACCCGGGGTCAGGGGATCGAACACTGAAGCTTTCTTT. Its protein is CASSPGVRGSNTEAFF.

This clonotype has just one count. The chain employs TRBV20-1 and TRBJ1-1; 9 positions match TRBD1. CDR1 and CDR2 from the germline V gene are DFQATT and SNEGSKA (reference sequence). J lost 6 bases, V lost 0 bases, and 14 bases had no gene match. The CDR3 spans 17 residues. The CDR3 protein is CSARDRDREEWVSEAFF. DNA of the CDR3: TGCAGTGCTAGAGACCGGGACAGGGAGGAATGGGTGTCTGAAGCTTTCTTT.

The chain has TRBV20-1 and TRBJ2-1; D not resolved. The CDR3 has 11 residues. Germline CDR1 and CDR2: DFQATT and SNEGSKA (reference sequence). Trimming shortened V by 3 bases and J by 4 bases, and 4 bases separated the two germline ends. The CDR3 here is CSARLYNEQFF. Here the CDR3 DNA reads TGCAGTGCTAGGCTTTACAATGAGCAGTTCTTC.

This CDR3 reads CASSVGGANEQFF. The DNA of the CDR3 is TGTGCCAGCAGCGTAGGGGGGGCCAATGAGCAGTTCTTC. The J gene is TRBJ2-1, the V gene TRBV9, with D possibly called TRBD1 or TRBD2 (6 bases each). The V and J ends lost 0 bases and 6 bases respectively, with 7 bases between them. This CDR3 contains 13 residues. The V gene's germline CDR1 is SGDLS and CDR2 YYNGEE.

The gene calls are TRBV3-1 and TRBJ1-6; no definite D call. Trimming shortened V by 0 bases and J by 4 bases, and 4 bases separated the two germline ends. The CDR3 runs to 14 residues. CDR1 and CDR2 from the germline V gene are LGHDT and YNNKEL (reference sequence). CDR3 residues: CASSQDRYNSPLHF. The CDR3 DNA sequence: TGTGCCAGCAGCCAAGACAGGTATAATTCACCCCTCCACTTT.

This clonotype was seen once. J is TRBJ1-2 and V is TRBV27; possibly TRBD1 for D (6 bases). From germline, CDR1 is MNHEY and CDR2 SMNVEV (reference sequence). This CDR3 has 13 residues. The V end was cut by 2 bases, the J end by 8 bases, with 12 bases between. CDR3 bases: TGTGCCAGCAGTTTACTACAGGGAGAAGGCTACACCTTC. It codes for CASSLLQGEGYTF.

The rearrangement links TRBV29-1 to TRBJ1-1; 8 bases align to TRBD1. This CDR3 has 13 amino acids. The junction had 7 bases not matched to a gene; V was cut back by 4 bases and J by 6 bases. In germline, CDR1 is SQVTM, CDR2 ANQGSEA. CDR3 DNA sequence: TGCAGCGTTGCAGTCACAGGGGGGCCTGAAGCTTTCTTT. Translating it yields CSVAVTGGPEAFF.

This chain joins TRBV27 and TRBJ2-3; the D is unclear. Germline CDR1 MNHEY, CDR2 SMNVEV (reference sequence). CDR3 length equals 12 residues. Trimming took off 10 bases at V and 6 bases at J, with 14 bases between the two ends. CDR3 in amino acids: CATRQNGDTQYF. The CDR3 DNA follows: TGTGCCACCCGACAAAACGGGGATACGCAGTATTTT.

This clonotype was seen a handful of times. The chain uses TRBV7-2 and TRBJ1-1; weak D call: TRBD1 (5 bases). Trimming took off 8 bases at V and 5 bases at J, with 18 bases between the two ends. Germline V gene data show CDR1 as SGHTA and CDR2 as FQGNSA. There are 14 residues in the CDR3. The DNA for the CDR3 is TGTGCCAGCTCTGGGCAGGGCCCAGGGACTGAAGCTTTCTTT. As protein: CASSGQGPGTEAFF. The variable domain in full, completed from reference TRBV7-2 and TRBJ1-1, reads GAGVSQSPSNKVTEKGKDVELRCDPISGHTALYWYRQSLGQGLEFLIYFQGNSAPDKSGLPSDRFSAERTGGSVSTLTIQRTQQEDSAVYLCASSGQGPGTEAFFGQGTRLTVV.

The CDR3 coding sequence is TGTGCCTGGGGCGGCCCACGGATGAACACCGGGGAGCTGTTTTTT. Its protein is CAWGGPRMNTGELFF. The chain carries TRBV30 and TRBJ2-2; no definite D call. The germline V gene encodes CDR1 GTSNPN and CDR2 SVGIG (reference sequence). With 5 bases removed from V and 1 base from J, the gap between germline ends came to 14 bases. This CDR3 comprises 15 residues.

This clonotype has only one observation. The chain uses TRBV27 and TRBJ1-6; the match to TRBD1 covers 8 bases. Germline V gene data show CDR1 as MNHEY and CDR2 as SMNVEV (reference sequence). The length of the CDR3 is 15 residues. The ends lost 5 bases at V and 7 bases at J; junction bases unmatched: 7. Here the CDR3 reads CASSLSTGANSPLHF. The CDR3 DNA follows: TGTGCCAGCAGTCTTTCGACAGGGGCGAATTCACCCCTCCACTTT.

This chain joins TRBV3-1 and TRBJ2-7, with D perhaps given as TRBD1 or TRBD2 (5 bases each). The CDR3 extends over 14 amino acids. Germline lookup yields CDR1 LGHDT and CDR2 YNNKEL (reference sequence). The V end was cut by 3 bases, the J end by 7 bases, with 16 bases between. The CDR3: CASSQGVSRVEQYF. CDR3 bases: TGTGCCAGCAGCCAGGGGGTCTCCCGTGTTGAGCAGTACTTC.

The chain couples TRBV28 to TRBJ2-7; TRBD2 agrees at 8 bases. Germline V CDR1 and CDR2: MDHEN, SYDVKM. The CDR3 has 15 amino acids. J was trimmed by 4 bases and V by 5 bases; bases with no gene match: 10. CDR3 residues: CASSPGPGGRYEQYF. CDR3 in DNA: TGTGCCAGCAGTCCAGGTCCGGGGGGGCGATACGAGCAGTACTTC.

Only one count was recorded for this clonotype. CDR3 residues: CASRGTGGAQPQHF. In DNA form, the CDR3 reads TGTGCCAGCAGGGGGACAGGGGGCGCCCAGCCCCAGCATTTT. This sequence joins TRBV12-3 or TRBV12-4 and TRBJ1-5; 12 nucleotides match TRBD1. The CDR3 runs to 14 residues. Germline trimming cut 6 bases from V and 7 bases from J; bases unmatched to any gene: 4.

The chain couples TRBV6-5 to TRBJ1-6; perhaps TRBD1 as D (6 bases). The CDR3 covers 14 residues. V was clipped by 9 bases and J by 5 bases, with 14 bases between them. CDR1 is MNHEY and CDR2 is SVGAGI in the germline V gene. CDR3 protein: CASSRGQDNSPLHF. The CDR3 region has the DNA TGTGCCAGTTCCCGGGGGCAGGATAATTCACCCCTCCACTTT.

The rearrangement joins TRBV20-1 to TRBJ1-5; perhaps TRBD1 as D (5 bases). The CDR3 extends over 15 amino acids. In germline, CDR1 is DFQATT, CDR2 SNEGSKA (reference sequence). V was shortened by 7 bases and J by 1 base, with 17 bases between the two germline ends. CDR3 DNA: TGCAGTGTAATCGCCCGGACATGGAGCAATCAGCCCCAGCATTTT. Its translation: CSVIARTWSNQPQHF.

This chain joins TRBV2 and TRBJ1-6, with no clear D. This CDR3 has 11 amino acids. The V gene's germline CDR1 is SNHLY and CDR2 FYNNEI. Trimming shortened V by 2 bases and J by 13 bases, and 6 bases separated the two germline ends. CDR3 bases: TGTGCCAGCAGTGAAACCCCCCCCCTCCACTTT. Encoded protein: CASSETPPLHF.

CDR3 sequence reads: CASSPQTEAFF. CDR3 DNA: TGTGCCAGCAGCCCTCAGACAGAAGCTTTCTTT. The chain uses TRBV6-6 and TRBJ1-1; D unclear. Germline V CDR1 and CDR2: MNHNY, SVGAGI (reference sequence). The CDR3 covers 11 residues. Trimming shortened V by 6 bases and J by 8 bases, and 10 bases separated the two germline ends.

The chain uses TRBV6-5 and TRBJ1-6; TRBD1 might be the D (6 bases). V was cut by 4 bases and J by 5 bases, with 9 bases left in between. The CDR3 runs 14 residues. The germline gives CDR1 MNHEY, CDR2 SVGAGI. As DNA, the CDR3 is TGTGCCAGCAGTTGGGGACAACATAATTCACCCCTCCACTTT. Translating it yields CASSWGQHNSPLHF.

The J gene is TRBJ1-1, the V gene TRBV25-1; 8 bases match TRBD1. This CDR3 is 11 amino acids long. Germline V gene sequence: CDR1 MGHDK, CDR2 SYGVNS. The J segment lost 5 bases and the V segment lost 10 bases, leaving 3 bases of the junction unmatched. The CDR3 reads CAIQGDTEAFF. The DNA of the CDR3 is TGTGCCATACAGGGGGATACTGAAGCTTTCTTT. Supplemented by reference TRBV25-1 and TRBJ1-1, the full variable domain reads EADIYQTPRYLVIGTGKKITLECSQTMGHDKMYWYQQDPGMELHLIHYSYGVNSTEKGDLSSESTVSRIRTEHFPLTLESARPSHTSQYLCAIQGDTEAFFGQGTRLTVV.

V and J are TRBV20-1 and TRBJ1-5; D might be TRBD1 (6 bases). Trimming left V 0 bases short and J 5 bases short, with 14 bases between. Germline loops: CDR1 DFQATT, CDR2 SNEGSKA (reference sequence). The CDR3 covers 15 residues. CDR3 nucleotide sequence: TGCAGTGCTAGAGATCTCAGGAGGGGGGATCAGCCCCAGCATTTT. Encoded protein: CSARDLRRGDQPQHF.

The V and J genes are TRBV7-2 and TRBJ2-1; D gene ambiguous. Trimming shortened V by 1 base and J by 10 bases, and 5 bases separated the two germline ends. This CDR3 is built from 11 residues. The germline CDR1 and CDR2 sequences are SGHTA and FQGNSA. This CDR3 is CASSLDGEQFF. CDR3 in DNA: TGTGCCAGCAGCTTAGACGGGGAGCAGTTCTTC.

V usage is TRBV12-3 or TRBV12-4 and J usage is TRBJ2-5; D remains ambiguous. This CDR3 comprises 13 residues. The V gene lost 5 bases and the J gene lost 2 bases, with 9 bases spanning the gap. CDR3: CASSLRLQETQYF. DNA of the CDR3: TGTGCCAGCAGTCTGCGCCTACAAGAGACCCAGTACTTC.

The CDR3 bases are TGTGCCAGCAGCACGAGGGGCGACACTGAAGCTTTCTTT. Amino acids: CASSTRGDTEAFF. The chain joins TRBV7-6 to TRBJ1-1; a possible D gene is TRBD1 (5 bases). The CDR3 runs to 13 residues. Germline lookup yields CDR1 SGHVS and CDR2 FNYEAQ. The V end lost 5 bases, the J end lost 3 bases, and 10 bases lay between the germline ends. The full variable domain, completed using reference TRBV7-6 and TRBJ1-1, is GAGVSQSPRYKVTKRGQDVALRCDPISGHVSLYWYRQALGQGPEFLTYFNYEAQQDKSGLPNDRFSAERPEGSISTLTIQRTEQRDSAMYRCASSTRGDTEAFFGQGTRLTVV.

This clonotype occurred once. This chain joins TRBV12-3 or TRBV12-4 and TRBJ1-6; the match to TRBD1 covers 7 bases. V was pared by 3 bases and J by 9 bases, with 5 bases of the junction left unmatched. The CDR3 has 14 residues. DNA of the CDR3: TGTGCCAGCAGTTTTACAGGGGTAGGTTCACCCCTCCACTTT. Translated: CASSFTGVGSPLHF.

Points on this clonotype: The junction differs from germline at one of its ends, possibly a read error. The chain joins TRBV2 to TRBJ1-1; no firm D call. CDR3 length: 15 amino acids. Looked up from germline, CDR1 is SNHLY and CDR2 is FYNNEI. CDR3 sequence: CASSEQGLTNTEAFF. The CDR3 DNA is TGTGCCAGCAGTGAACAAGGCCTCACCAACACTGAAGCTTTTTTT.